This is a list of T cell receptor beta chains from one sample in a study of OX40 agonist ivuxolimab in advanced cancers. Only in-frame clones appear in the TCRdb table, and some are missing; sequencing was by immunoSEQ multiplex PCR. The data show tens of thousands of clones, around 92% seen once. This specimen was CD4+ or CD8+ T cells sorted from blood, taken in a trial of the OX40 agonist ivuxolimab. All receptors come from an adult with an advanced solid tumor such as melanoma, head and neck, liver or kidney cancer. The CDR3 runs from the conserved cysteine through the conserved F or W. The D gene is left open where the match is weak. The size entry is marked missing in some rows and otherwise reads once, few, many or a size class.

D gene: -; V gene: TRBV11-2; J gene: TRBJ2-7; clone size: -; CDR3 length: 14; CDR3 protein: CASSPSPTTYEQYF; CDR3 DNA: TGTGCCAGCAGCCCCTCTCCGACCACCTACGAGCAGTACTTC
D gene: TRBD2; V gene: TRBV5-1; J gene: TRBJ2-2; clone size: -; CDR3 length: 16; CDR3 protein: CASSQGLAEVTGELFF; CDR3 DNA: TGCGCCAGCAGCCAGGGACTAGCGGAAGTCACCGGGGAGCTGTTTTTT
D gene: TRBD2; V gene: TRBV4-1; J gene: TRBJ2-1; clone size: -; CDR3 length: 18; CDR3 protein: CASSQATSGVLSYNEQFF; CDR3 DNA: TGCGCCAGCAGCCAAGCCACTAGCGGGGTCTTGTCCTACAATGAGCAGTTCTTC
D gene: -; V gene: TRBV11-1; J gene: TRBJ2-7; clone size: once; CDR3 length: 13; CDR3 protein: CASSSQGYHEQYF; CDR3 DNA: TGTGCCAGCAGCTCTCAGGGTTACCACGAGCAGTACTTC
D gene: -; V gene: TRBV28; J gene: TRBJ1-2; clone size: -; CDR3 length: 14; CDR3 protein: CASSLLAEDYGYTF; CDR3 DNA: TGTGCCAGCAGTTTACTGGCAGAGGACTATGGCTACACCTTC
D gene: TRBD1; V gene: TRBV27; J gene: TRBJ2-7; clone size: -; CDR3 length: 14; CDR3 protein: CASSSGQGSYEQYF; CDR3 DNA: TGTGCCAGCAGCTCGGGACAGGGGTCCTACGAGCAGTACTTC
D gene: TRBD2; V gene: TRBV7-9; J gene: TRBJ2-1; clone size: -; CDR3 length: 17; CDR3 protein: CASSSRLARSSYNEQFF; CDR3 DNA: TGTGCCAGCAGCTCCAGACTAGCGCGGAGCTCCTACAATGAGCAGTTCTTC
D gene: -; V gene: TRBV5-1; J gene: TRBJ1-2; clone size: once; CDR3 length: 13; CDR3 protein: CASSLTVLYGYTF; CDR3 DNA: TGCGCCAGCAGCTTGACAGTCCTCTATGGCTACACCTTC
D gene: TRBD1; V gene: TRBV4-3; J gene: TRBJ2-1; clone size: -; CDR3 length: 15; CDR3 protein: CASSLDRVFYNEQFF; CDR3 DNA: TGCGCCAGCAGCCTCGACAGGGTGTTTTACAATGAGCAGTTCTTC
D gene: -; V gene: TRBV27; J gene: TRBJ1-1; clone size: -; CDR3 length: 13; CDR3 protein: CASRPEGDTEAFF; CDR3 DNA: TGTGCCAGCAGGCCCGAGGGGGACACTGAAGCTTTCTTT
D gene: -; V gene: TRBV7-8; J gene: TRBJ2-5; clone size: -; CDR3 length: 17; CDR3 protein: CASSKGAGQGLGETQYF; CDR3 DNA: TGTGCCAGCAGCAAGGGGGCGGGGCAGGGGCTTGGAGAGACCCAGTACTTC
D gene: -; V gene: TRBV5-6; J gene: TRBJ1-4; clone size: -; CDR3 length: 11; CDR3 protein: CASSFNEKLFF; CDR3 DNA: TGTGCCAGCAGCTTTAATGAAAAACTGTTTTTT
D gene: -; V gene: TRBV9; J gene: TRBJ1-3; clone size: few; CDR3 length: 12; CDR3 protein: CASSEQGNTIYF; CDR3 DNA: TGTGCCAGCAGCGAACAGGGAAACACCATATATTTT
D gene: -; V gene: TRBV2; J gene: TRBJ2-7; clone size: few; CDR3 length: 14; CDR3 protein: CASGNSASSYEQYF; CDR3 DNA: TGTGCCAGCGGTAACAGTGCCTCTAGCTACGAGCAGTACTTC
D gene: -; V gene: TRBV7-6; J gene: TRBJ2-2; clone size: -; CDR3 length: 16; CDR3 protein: CASSLWSGPLAGELFF; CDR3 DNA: TGTGCCAGCAGCTTATGGTCGGGACCGCTTGCCGGGGAGCTGTTTTTT
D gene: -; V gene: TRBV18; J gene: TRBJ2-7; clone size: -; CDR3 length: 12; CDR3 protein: CASSPSAYEQYF; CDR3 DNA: TGTGCCAGCTCACCATCCGCCTACGAGCAGTACTTC
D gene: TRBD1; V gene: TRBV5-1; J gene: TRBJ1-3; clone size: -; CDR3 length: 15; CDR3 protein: CASSLSGTGRNTIYF; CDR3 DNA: TGCGCCAGCAGCTTATCCGGGACAGGGCGAAACACCATATATTTT
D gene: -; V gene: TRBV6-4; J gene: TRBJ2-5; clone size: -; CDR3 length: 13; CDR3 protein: CANKGGGGETQYF; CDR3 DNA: TGTGCCAACAAAGGGGGAGGTGGAGAGACCCAGTACTTC
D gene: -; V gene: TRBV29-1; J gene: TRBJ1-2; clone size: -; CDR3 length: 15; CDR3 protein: CSAERPTSHSYGYTF; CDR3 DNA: TGCAGCGCCGAACGACCGACGTCCCACTCCTATGGCTACACCTTC
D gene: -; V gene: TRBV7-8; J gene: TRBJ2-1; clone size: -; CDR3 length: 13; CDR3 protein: CASSLATTVGQFF; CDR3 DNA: TGTGCCAGCAGCTTGGCCACGACAGTTGGGCAGTTCTTC
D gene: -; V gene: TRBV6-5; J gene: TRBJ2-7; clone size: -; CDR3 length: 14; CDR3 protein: CASSSQDPPYEQYF; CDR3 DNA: TGTGCCAGCAGTTCGCAGGACCCTCCCTACGAGCAGTACTTC
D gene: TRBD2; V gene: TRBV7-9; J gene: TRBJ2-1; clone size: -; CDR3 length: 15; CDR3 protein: CASSLKKRELDEQFF; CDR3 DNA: TGTGCCAGCAGCTTGAAGAAGCGGGAGTTGGATGAGCAGTTCTTC
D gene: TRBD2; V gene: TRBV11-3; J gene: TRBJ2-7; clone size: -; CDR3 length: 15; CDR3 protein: CASSLRYGGTYEQYF; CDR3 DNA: TGTGCCAGCAGCTTAAGGTACGGGGGGACCTACGAGCAGTACTTC
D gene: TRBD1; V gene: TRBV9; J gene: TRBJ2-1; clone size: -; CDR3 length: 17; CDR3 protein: CASSPGGEWELYNEQFF; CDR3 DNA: TGTGCCAGCAGCCCAGGGGGCGAGTGGGAGTTATACAATGAGCAGTTCTTC
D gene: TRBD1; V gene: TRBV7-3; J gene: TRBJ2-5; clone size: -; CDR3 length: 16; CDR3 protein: CASSLTGRGWGETQYF; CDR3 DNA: TGTGCCAGCAGCTTAACTGGCAGGGGGTGGGGAGAGACCCAGTACTTC
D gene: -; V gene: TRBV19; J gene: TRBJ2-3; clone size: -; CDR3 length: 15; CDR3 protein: CASSITQSDTDTQYF; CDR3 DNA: TGTGCCAGTAGTATAACCCAATCCGACACAGATACGCAGTATTTT
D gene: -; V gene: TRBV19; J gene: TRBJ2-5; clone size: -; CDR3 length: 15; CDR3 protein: CASSPTQTGRETQYF; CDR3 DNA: TGTGCCAGTAGTCCAACCCAGACAGGGAGGGAGACCCAGTACTTC
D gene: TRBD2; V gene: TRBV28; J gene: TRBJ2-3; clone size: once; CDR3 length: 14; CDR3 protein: CASSLRTRTDTQYF; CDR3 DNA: TGTGCCAGCAGTTTACGGACTAGGACAGATACGCAGTATTTT
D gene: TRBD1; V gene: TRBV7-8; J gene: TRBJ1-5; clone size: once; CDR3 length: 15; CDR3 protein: CASSRGQGGNQPQHF; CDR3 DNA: TGTGCCAGCAGCAGAGGACAGGGGGGGAATCAGCCCCAGCATTTT
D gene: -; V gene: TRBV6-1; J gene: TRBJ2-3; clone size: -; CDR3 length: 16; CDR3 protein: CASSGVARERADTQYF; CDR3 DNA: TGTGCCAGCAGTGGAGTGGCCCGAGAGAGGGCAGATACGCAGTATTTT
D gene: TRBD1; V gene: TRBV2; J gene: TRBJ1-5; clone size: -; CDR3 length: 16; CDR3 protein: CASSEGTGEWNQPQHF; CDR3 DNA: TGTGCCAGCAGTGAAGGGACAGGGGAGTGGAATCAGCCCCAGCATTTT
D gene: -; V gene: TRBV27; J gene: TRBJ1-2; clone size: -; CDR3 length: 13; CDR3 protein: CASSLGPNYGYTF; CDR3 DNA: TGTGCCAGCAGTTTGGGACCGAACTATGGCTACACCTTC
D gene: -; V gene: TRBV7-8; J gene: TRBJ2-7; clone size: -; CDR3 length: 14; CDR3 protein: CASSLRQGGDEQYF; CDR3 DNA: TGTGCCAGCAGCTTAAGACAGGGAGGCGACGAGCAGTACTTC
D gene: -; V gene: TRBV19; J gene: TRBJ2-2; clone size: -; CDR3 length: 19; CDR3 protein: CASSTLSRGNAPNTGELFF; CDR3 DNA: TGTGCCAGTAGTACACTAAGCAGGGGTAACGCGCCCAACACCGGGGAGCTGTTTTTT
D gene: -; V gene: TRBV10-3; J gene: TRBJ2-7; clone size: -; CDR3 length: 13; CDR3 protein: CASSYSASYEQYF; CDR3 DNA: TGTGCCAGCAGTTACTCGGCATCCTACGAGCAGTACTTC
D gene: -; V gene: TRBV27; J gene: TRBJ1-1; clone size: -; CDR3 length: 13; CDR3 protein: CASSLGGWTEAFF; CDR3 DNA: TGTGCCAGCTCCCTTGGGGGTTGGACTGAAGCTTTCTTT
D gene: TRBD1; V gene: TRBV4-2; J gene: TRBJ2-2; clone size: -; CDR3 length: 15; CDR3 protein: CASSQGGGRTGELFF; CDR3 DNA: TGTGCCAGCAGCCAAGGAGGGGGCCGCACCGGGGAGCTGTTTTTT
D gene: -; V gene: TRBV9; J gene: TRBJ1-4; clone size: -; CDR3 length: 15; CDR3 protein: CASSPSGTPTEKLFF; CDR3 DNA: TGTGCCAGCAGCCCCTCCGGGACACCGACCGAAAAACTGTTTTTT
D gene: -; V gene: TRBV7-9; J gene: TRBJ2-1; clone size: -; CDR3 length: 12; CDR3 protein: CASSFRGNEQFF; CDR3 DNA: TGTGCCAGCAGCTTCCGGGGGAATGAGCAGTTCTTC
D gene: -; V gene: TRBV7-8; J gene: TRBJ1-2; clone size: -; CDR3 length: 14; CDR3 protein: CASSLPGADYGYTF; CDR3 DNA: TGTGCCAGCAGCTTACCAGGGGCGGACTATGGCTACACCTTC
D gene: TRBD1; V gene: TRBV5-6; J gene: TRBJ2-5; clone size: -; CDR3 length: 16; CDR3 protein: CASSPRAGTVQETQYF; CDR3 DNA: TGTGCCAGCAGCCCGAGGGCCGGGACAGTCCAAGAGACCCAGTACTTC
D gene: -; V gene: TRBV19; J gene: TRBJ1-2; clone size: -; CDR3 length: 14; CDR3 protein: CASTDILGTNGYTF; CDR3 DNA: TGTGCCAGTACCGACATCTTAGGCACTAACGGCTACACCTTC
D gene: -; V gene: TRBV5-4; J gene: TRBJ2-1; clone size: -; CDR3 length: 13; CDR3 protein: CASSLAEGDEQFF; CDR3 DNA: TGTGCCAGCAGCTTGGCCGAGGGCGATGAGCAGTTCTTC
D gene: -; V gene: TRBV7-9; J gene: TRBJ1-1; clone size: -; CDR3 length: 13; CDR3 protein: CASSLGAATEAFF; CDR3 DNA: TGTGCCAGCAGCTTAGGGGCGGCCACTGAAGCTTTCTTT
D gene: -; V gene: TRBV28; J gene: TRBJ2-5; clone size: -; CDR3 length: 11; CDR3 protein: CASSPSGPQYF; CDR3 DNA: TGTGCCAGCAGTCCTTCGGGGCCCCAGTACTTC
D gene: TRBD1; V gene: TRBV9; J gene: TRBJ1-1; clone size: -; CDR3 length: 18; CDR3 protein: CASSVGDRLVYMNTEAFF; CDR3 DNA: TGTGCCAGCAGCGTAGGGGACAGACTCGTTTACATGAACACTGAAGCTTTCTTT
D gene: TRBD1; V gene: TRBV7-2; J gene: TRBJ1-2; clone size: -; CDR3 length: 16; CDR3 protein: CASSGSGTGGVYGYTF; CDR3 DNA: TGTGCCAGCAGCGGGTCCGGGACAGGGGGCGTCTATGGCTACACCTTC
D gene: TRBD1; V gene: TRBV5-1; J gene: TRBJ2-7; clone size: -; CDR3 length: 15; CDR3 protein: CASSTDRGPAYEQYF; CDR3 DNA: TGCGCCAGCAGCACCGACAGGGGGCCCGCCTACGAGCAGTACTTC
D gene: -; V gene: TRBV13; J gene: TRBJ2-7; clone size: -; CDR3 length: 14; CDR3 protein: CASSSSPKKYEQYF; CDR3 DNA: TGTGCCAGCAGCTCATCCCCTAAGAAGTACGAGCAGTACTTC
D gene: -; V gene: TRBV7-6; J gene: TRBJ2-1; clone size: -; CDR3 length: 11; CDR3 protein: CASSLTNEQFF; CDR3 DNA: TGTGCCAGCAGCTTGACCAATGAGCAGTTCTTC
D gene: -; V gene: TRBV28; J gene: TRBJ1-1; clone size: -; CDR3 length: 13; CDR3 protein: CASVLRGRTEAFF; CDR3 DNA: TGTGCCAGCGTTCTCAGGGGTCGAACTGAAGCTTTCTTT
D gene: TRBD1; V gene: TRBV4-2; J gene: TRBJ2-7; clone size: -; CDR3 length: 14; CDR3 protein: CASSWDRSTYEQYF; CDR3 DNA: TGTGCCAGCAGTTGGGACAGGTCAACCTACGAGCAGTACTTC
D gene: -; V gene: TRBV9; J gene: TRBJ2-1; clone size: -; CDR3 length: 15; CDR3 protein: CASSGFFSSYNEQFF; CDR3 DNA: TGTGCCAGCAGCGGGTTTTTTAGCTCCTACAATGAGCAGTTCTTC
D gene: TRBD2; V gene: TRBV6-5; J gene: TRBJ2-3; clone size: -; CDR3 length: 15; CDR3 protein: CASSYGAGVADTQYF; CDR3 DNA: TGTGCCAGCAGTTACGGAGCGGGAGTGGCAGATACGCAGTATTTT
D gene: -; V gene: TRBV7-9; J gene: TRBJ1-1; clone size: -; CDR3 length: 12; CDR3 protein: CASSLGFSEAFF; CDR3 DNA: TGTGCCAGCAGCTTGGGGTTTTCGGAAGCTTTCTTT
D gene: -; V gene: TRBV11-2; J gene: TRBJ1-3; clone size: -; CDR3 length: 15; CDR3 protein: CASSLGWGSGNTIYF; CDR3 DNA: TGTGCCAGCAGCTTAGGGTGGGGTTCTGGAAACACCATATATTTT
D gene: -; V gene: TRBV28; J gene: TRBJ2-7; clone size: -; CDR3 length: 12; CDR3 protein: CASSFRVYEQYF; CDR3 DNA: TGTGCCAGCAGTTTTAGAGTCTACGAGCAGTACTTC
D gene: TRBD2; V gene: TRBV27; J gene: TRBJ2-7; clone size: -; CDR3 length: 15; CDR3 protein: CASSPTTSGSTEQYF; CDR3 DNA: TGTGCCAGCAGCCCCACCACTAGCGGGAGTACCGAGCAGTACTTC